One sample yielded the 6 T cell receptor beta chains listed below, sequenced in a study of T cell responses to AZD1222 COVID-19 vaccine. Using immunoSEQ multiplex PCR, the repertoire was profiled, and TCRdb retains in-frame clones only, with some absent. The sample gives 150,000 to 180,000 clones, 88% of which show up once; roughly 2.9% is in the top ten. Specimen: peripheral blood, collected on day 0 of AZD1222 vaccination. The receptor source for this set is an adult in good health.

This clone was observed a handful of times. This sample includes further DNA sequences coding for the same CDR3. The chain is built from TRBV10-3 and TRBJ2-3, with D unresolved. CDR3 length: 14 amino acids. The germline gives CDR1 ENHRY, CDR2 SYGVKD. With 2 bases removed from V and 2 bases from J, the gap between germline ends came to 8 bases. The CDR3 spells CAISEGRPTDTQYF. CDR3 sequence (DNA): TGTGCCATCAGTGAGGGTAGGCCCACAGATACGCAGTATTTT.

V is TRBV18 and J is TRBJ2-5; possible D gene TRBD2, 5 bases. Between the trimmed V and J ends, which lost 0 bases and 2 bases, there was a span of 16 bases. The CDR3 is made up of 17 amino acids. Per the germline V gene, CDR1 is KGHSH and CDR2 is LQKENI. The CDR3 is CASSPPGVMVTQETQYF. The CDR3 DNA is TGTGCCAGCTCACCACCGGGAGTCATGGTGACACAAGAGACCCAGTACTTC.

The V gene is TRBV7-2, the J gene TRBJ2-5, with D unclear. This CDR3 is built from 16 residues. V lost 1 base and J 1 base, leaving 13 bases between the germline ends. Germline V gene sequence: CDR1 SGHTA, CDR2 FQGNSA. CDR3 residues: CASSLVSQASQETQYF. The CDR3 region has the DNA TGTGCCAGCAGCTTAGTTTCCCAGGCCTCCCAAGAGACCCAGTACTTC.

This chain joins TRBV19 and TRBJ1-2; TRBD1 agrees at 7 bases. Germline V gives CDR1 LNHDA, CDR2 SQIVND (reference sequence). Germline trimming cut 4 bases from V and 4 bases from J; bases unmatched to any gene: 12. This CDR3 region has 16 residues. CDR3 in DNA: TGTGCCAGTAGTACCACGACGGGACAGCTAGCCTATGGCTACACCTTC. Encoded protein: CASSTTTGQLAYGYTF.

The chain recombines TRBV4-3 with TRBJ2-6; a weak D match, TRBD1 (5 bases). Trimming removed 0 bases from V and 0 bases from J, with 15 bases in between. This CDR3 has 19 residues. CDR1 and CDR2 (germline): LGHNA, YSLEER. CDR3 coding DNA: TGCGCCAGCAGCCAAGAGTCGCCAGGGTCTTACTCTGGGGCCAACGTCCTGACTTTC. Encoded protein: CASSQESPGSYSGANVLTF.

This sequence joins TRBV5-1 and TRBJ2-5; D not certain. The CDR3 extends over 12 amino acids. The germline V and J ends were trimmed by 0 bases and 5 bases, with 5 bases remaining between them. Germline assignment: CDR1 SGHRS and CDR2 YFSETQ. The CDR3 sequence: CASSLARETQYF. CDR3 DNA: TGCGCCAGCAGCTTGGCTCGGGAGACCCAGTACTTC.